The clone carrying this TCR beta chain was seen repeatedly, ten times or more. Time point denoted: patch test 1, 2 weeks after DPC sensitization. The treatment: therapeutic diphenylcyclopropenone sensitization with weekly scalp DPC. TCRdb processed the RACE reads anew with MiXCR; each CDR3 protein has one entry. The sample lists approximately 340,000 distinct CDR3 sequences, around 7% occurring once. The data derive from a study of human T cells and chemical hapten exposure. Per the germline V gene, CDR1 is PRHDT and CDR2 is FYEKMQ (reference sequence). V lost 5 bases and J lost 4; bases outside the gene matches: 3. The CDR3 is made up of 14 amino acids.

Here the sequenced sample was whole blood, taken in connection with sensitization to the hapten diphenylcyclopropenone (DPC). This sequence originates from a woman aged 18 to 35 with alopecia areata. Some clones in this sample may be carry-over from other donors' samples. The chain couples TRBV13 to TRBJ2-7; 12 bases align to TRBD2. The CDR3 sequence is CASSTGLAGYEQYF. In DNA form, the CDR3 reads TGTGCCAGCAGCACCGGACTAGCGGGGTACGAGCAGTACTTC.